This passage covers 30 T cell receptor beta chains from one sample sequenced in a study of blood T cell repertoires in COVID-19. Assay used: immunoSEQ multiplex PCR; TCRdb lists only in-frame clones, some missing. The data contain tens of thousands of clones, over 60% of them singletons. Sequenced: peripheral blood. The receptors were sampled from a human donor in a cohort sampled during active COVID-19.

The chain couples TRBV27 to TRBJ1-5; 7 bases fit TRBD1. This CDR3 spans 14 amino acids. V trimming: 6 bases; J trimming: 6 bases; junction bases outside the gene matches: 8. Germline assignment: CDR1 MNHEY and CDR2 SMNVEV (reference sequence). The CDR3 protein is CASSSDRRVQPQHF. The CDR3 region has the DNA TGTGCCAGCAGCTCGGACAGGAGAGTTCAGCCCCAGCATTTT.

J is TRBJ1-6 and V is TRBV9; a possible D gene is TRBD1 (5 bases). The CDR3 length is 14 residues. CDR1 SGDLS and CDR2 YYNGEE come from the germline V gene. The ends were cut back, 4 bases at V and 5 bases at J, with 10 bases in the middle. CDR3 loop: CASSLGGDNSPLHF. For the CDR3, the DNA is TGTGCCAGCAGCCTGGGGGGGGATAATTCACCCCTCCACTTT.

V is TRBV6-6 and J is TRBJ2-2; TRBD2 matches at 11 bases. Trimming cost V 5 bases and J 2 bases; bases outside gene matches: 4. In germline, CDR1 is MNHNY, CDR2 SVGAGI (reference sequence). The CDR3 spans 16 residues. CDR3: CASSKTSGRNTGELFF. The DNA of the CDR3 is TGTGCCAGCAGTAAAACTAGCGGGAGAAACACCGGGGAGCTGTTTTTT.

J is TRBJ2-3 and V is TRBV29-1, with TRBD2 matching 8 bases. The V gene's germline CDR1 is SQVTM and CDR2 ANQGSEA. The length of the CDR3 is 14 residues. J gave up 4 bases and V 7 bases, and 10 bases lay outside the gene matches. CDR3 in DNA: TGCAGCGCTCGCGGGGGGTCGGGCGCAGATACGCAGTATTTT. Protein sequence: CSARGGSGADTQYF.

This clone was counted a single time. The chain carries TRBV29-1 and TRBJ2-7; 8 bases agree with TRBD1. The CDR3 runs to 13 residues. V shed 6 bases and J 5 bases; nucleotides not matched to a gene: 9. Germline V gives CDR1 SQVTM, CDR2 ANQGSEA. CDR3 bases: TGCAGCGTCCTGACAGGGGTCGGACACGAGCAGTACTTC. Translated: CSVLTGVGHEQYF.

The chain recombines TRBV6-6 with TRBJ2-2, with 9 bases identical to TRBD2. The CDR3 spans 15 residues. Trimming removed 4 bases from V and 6 bases from J; junction bases left unmatched: 6. Per germline, CDR1 MNHNY and CDR2 SVGAGI (reference sequence). CDR3 sequence: CASSLAGEEAGELFF. In nucleotides, the CDR3 is TGTGCCAGCAGTTTAGCGGGAGAGGAGGCCGGGGAGCTGTTTTTT.

The chain is built from TRBV6-1 and TRBJ2-3, with 7 positions matching TRBD2. J gave up 2 bases and V 1 base, and 6 bases lay outside the gene matches. The germline gives CDR1 MNHNS, CDR2 SASEGT. The length of the CDR3 is 16 residues. Here the CDR3 DNA reads TGTGCCAGCAGTGAAGGGTCGGGGGGATCCACAGATACGCAGTATTTT. Amino acids: CASSEGSGGSTDTQYF.

Points on this clone: Since the CDR3 does not end with the conserved phenylalanine or tryptophan, this likely comes from a read error. The chain employs TRBV28 and TRBJ1-2, with TRBD1 identical over 7 bases. From germline, CDR1 is MDHEN and CDR2 SYDVKM. This CDR3 contains 14 residues. The V gene end was trimmed by 1 base and the J gene end by 8 bases; junction bases not matched to a gene: 7. The CDR3 nucleotides are TGTGCCAGCAGTTTATCCGGACAGGAGAACGGCTACACCCTC. It translates to CASSLSGQENGYTL.

The V call is TRBV28, the J call TRBJ1-2, with 7 bases identical to TRBD1. CDR1 and CDR2 from the germline V gene are MDHEN and SYDVKM. The CDR3 consists of 15 residues. J gave up 6 bases and V 5 bases, and 12 bases lay outside the gene matches. CDR3 residues: CASSGTAPQVDGYTF. For the CDR3, the DNA is TGTGCCAGCAGTGGGACAGCACCACAGGTGGATGGCTACACCTTC.

The chain recombines TRBV29-1 with TRBJ2-6; a possible D gene is TRBD1 (5 bases). Trimming left V 6 bases short and J 0 bases short, with 6 bases between. CDR3 size: 13 residues. Germline loops: CDR1 SQVTM, CDR2 ANQGSEA. The CDR3 coding sequence is TGCAGCGTCGACAGCTCTGGGGCCAACGTCCTGACTTTC. Its protein product is CSVDSSGANVLTF.

The V call is TRBV5-5, the J call TRBJ2-2, with 14 nucleotides matching TRBD2. The germline CDR1 and CDR2 sequences are SGHKS and YYEKEE (reference sequence). V lost 4 bases to trimming and J lost 6 bases; unmatched junction nucleotides: 5. The CDR3 consists of 16 residues. For the CDR3, the DNA is TGTGCCAGCAGCAGACTAGCGGGGGGGCGTCCCGGGGAGCTGTTTTTT. This encodes CASSRLAGGRPGELFF.

The J gene is TRBJ2-2, the V gene TRBV27; 9 positions agree with TRBD2. In germline, CDR1 is MNHEY, CDR2 SMNVEV (reference sequence). The CDR3 is 16 residues long. V lost 6 bases, J lost 2 bases, and 7 bases stayed unmatched. For the CDR3, the DNA is TGTGCCAGCAGACATCGGACTAGCGTAAACACCGGGGAGCTGTTTTTT. It yields the protein CASRHRTSVNTGELFF.

The rearrangement links TRBV28 to TRBJ1-5; the match to TRBD1 covers 7 bases. The CDR3 spans 16 residues. The V and J ends lost 6 bases and 0 bases, in that order; junction bases with no gene match: 8. Germline-derived CDR1 and CDR2 are MDHEN and SYDVKM. CDR3 bases: TGTGCCAGCAGCCGTTACAGGGGATATAGCAATCAGCCCCAGCATTTT. This translates into CASSRYRGYSNQPQHF.

V gene TRBV3-1 (or the pseudogene TRBV3-2) combines with J gene TRBJ1-5; 8 positions agree with TRBD1. CDR3 size: 14 residues. V trimming: 8 bases; J trimming: 3 bases; junction bases outside the gene matches: 6. The germline V gene has CDR1 LGHDT and CDR2 YNNKEL (reference sequence). In DNA, the CDR3 is TGTGCCAGCCTTCGGACAGGGTACAATCAGCCCCAGCATTTT. Amino acid sequence: CASLRTGYNQPQHF.

The rearrangement uses TRBV15 and TRBJ1-1; unclear D gene. The germline gives CDR1 LNHNV, CDR2 YYDKDF (reference sequence). The V and J ends lost 0 bases and 0 bases respectively, with 5 bases between them. The CDR3 contains 14 residues. This chain's CDR3 is CATSRDRMNTEAFF. DNA for the CDR3: TGTGCCACCAGCAGAGACAGGATGAACACTGAAGCTTTCTTT.

For this clone: Other DNA sequences from this sample encode an identical CDR3 as well. The chain has TRBV7-2 and TRBJ2-5, with D possibly TRBD2 on 5 matching bases. Germline lookup yields CDR1 SGHTA and CDR2 FQGNSA. CDR3 length equals 13 residues. V shed 1 base and J shed 4 bases, with 7 bases lying between them. The CDR3 nucleotides read TGTGCCAGCAGCTTAGGAGGGTTAGAGACCCAGTACTTC. Translating gives CASSLGGLETQYF.

This rearrangement joins TRBV19 to TRBJ2-3, with 7 bases that match TRBD1. The germline CDR1 and CDR2 sequences are LNHDA and SQIVND (reference sequence). CDR3 length: 17 residues. The V segment lost 4 bases and the J segment 2 bases; nucleotides outside the gene matches: 12. The DNA for the CDR3 is TGTGCCAGTAGTAAACAGGGGACGGGAACGAACACAGATACGCAGTATTTT. As protein: CASSKQGTGTNTDTQYF. Based on the CDR3 plus reference TRBV19 and TRBJ2-3, the full variable domain is DGGITQSPKYLFRKEGQNVTLSCEQNLNHDAMYWYRQDPGQGLRLIYYSQIVNDFQKGDIAEGYSVSREKKESFPLTVTSAQKNPTAFYLCASSKQGTGTNTDTQYFGPGTRLTVL.

The chain carries TRBV18 and TRBJ1-6; 9 bases line up with TRBD1. The V segment lost 5 bases and the J segment 8 bases; nucleotides outside the gene matches: 4. Looked up from germline, CDR1 is KGHSH and CDR2 is LQKENI. CDR3 size: 14 residues. CDR3 protein: CASSGQGWDSPLHF. CDR3 sequence (DNA): TGTGCCAGCTCAGGACAGGGGTGGGATTCACCCCTCCACTTT.

The V and J genes are TRBV18 and TRBJ2-7; 7 nucleotides match TRBD1. The length of the CDR3 is 19 residues. Trimming at V came to 5 bases and at J to 0 bases, leaving 19 bases not matched to a gene. The V gene's germline CDR1 is KGHSH and CDR2 LQKENI. The CDR3 sequence is CASSTTGTAPPRNSYEQYF. DNA of the CDR3: TGTGCCAGCTCAACTACCGGGACAGCACCGCCTCGTAACTCCTACGAGCAGTACTTC.

The rearrangement uses TRBV18 and TRBJ1-1, with D maybe TRBD1 (5 bases). CDR1 and CDR2 from the germline V gene are KGHSH and LQKENI. The CDR3 covers 13 residues. Trimming removed 3 bases at V and 1 base at J, with 6 bases between. CDR3 DNA: TGTGCCAGCTCACCCGGACAGAACACTGAAGCTTTCTTT. Its translation is CASSPGQNTEAFF.

The chain has TRBV27 and TRBJ2-2, with D possibly matching TRBD1 (6 bases). The CDR3 has 15 amino acids. From germline, CDR1 is MNHEY and CDR2 SMNVEV (reference sequence). The V and J ends lost 5 bases and 7 bases respectively, with 17 bases between them. This CDR3 reads CASSHTPQGIGELFF. Written as DNA, the CDR3 is TGTGCCAGCAGTCACACTCCACAGGGTATCGGGGAGCTGTTTTTT.

The chain links TRBV5-1 to TRBJ2-5; TRBD1 might be the D (6 bases). Germline V CDR1 and CDR2: SGHRS, YFSETQ. Trimming left V 4 bases short and J 5 bases short, with 15 bases between. CDR3 length: 14 amino acids. Here the CDR3 reads CASSKTGAQETQYF. The CDR3 DNA reads as TGCGCCAGCAGCAAGACAGGAGCTCAGGAGACCCAGTACTTC. Variable domain in full (rest from reference TRBV5-1 and TRBJ2-5): KAGVTQTPRYLIKTRGQQVTLSCSPISGHRSVSWYQQTPGQGLQFLFEYFSETQRNKGNFPGRFSGRQFSNSRSEMNVSTLELGDSALYLCASSKTGAQETQYFGPGTRLLVL.

The V and J genes are TRBV6-4 and TRBJ2-3, with 7 bases lining up with TRBD2. This CDR3 is built from 15 residues. Germline CDR1 MRHNA, CDR2 SNTAGT. V gave up 4 bases and J gave up 3 bases; unmatched junction bases: 7. For the CDR3, the DNA is TGTGCCAGCAGTGTTACGGGGGGTAGTACAGATACGCAGTATTTT. This translates into CASSVTGGSTDTQYF.

The CDR3 nucleotides read TGTGCCAGCAAAGGGGGACTAGCGTTAACAGATACGCAGTATTTT. Its translation is CASKGGLALTDTQYF. J is TRBJ2-3 and V is TRBV6-5; 10 bases line up with TRBD2. This CDR3 comprises 15 residues. Germline V lookup: CDR1 MNHEY, CDR2 SVGAGI. The J segment lost 3 bases and the V segment lost 7 bases, leaving 7 bases of the junction unmatched.

The rearrangement uses TRBV6-4 and TRBJ2-1, with 14 bases identical to TRBD2. The CDR3 spans 17 residues. Germline CDR1 MRHNA, CDR2 SNTAGT. V shed 6 bases and J 3 bases; nucleotides not matched to a gene: 7. The CDR3 is CASRDHGLAGGYNEQFF. The DNA of the CDR3 is TGTGCCAGCAGGGACCATGGACTAGCGGGGGGCTACAATGAGCAGTTCTTC.

Worth noting for this clone: The DNA is left out, because the CDR3 cannot be placed on it with certainty; the CDR3 is given as TCRdb lists it. V gene TRBV12-1 combines with J gene TRBJ2-2; the table's D call, TRBD2, has no DNA check behind it. TRBV12-1 is classified as a pseudogene. Counting both end residues, the CDR3 totals 19 amino acids. The CDR3 sequence: CASSFVAIGTSGTTGELFF.

V and J are TRBV5-8 and TRBJ1-6, with D perhaps TRBD1 (6 bases). The germline CDR1 and CDR2 sequences are SGHTS and YDEGEE. CDR3 length: 14 amino acids. V dropped 3 bases and J dropped 8 bases, with 12 bases sitting between them. CDR3 DNA sequence: TGTGCCAGCAGCTCGGAACAGGGTTATTCACCCCTCCACTTT. Translation: CASSSEQGYSPLHF.

V is TRBV7-8 and J is TRBJ2-5, with TRBD2 matching over 13 bases. V dropped 4 bases and J dropped 4; count of bases not matched to a gene: 6. The CDR3 consists of 16 residues. The germline gives CDR1 SGHVS, CDR2 FQNEAQ. The CDR3 reads CASSSSRTSGGETQYF. In DNA, the CDR3 is TGTGCCAGCAGCTCCTCCAGGACTAGCGGGGGAGAGACCCAGTACTTC.

In DNA form, the CDR3 reads TGTGCCACCAGTGATTCCGGGAACACTGAAGCTTTCTTT. This gives the protein CATSDSGNTEAFF. This chain connects TRBV24-1 to TRBJ1-1; no firm D call. Germline loops: CDR1 KGHDR, CDR2 SFDVKD. The CDR3 loop spans 13 amino acids. With 2 bases removed from V and 1 base from J, the gap between germline ends came to 4 bases.

V is TRBV18 and J is TRBJ2-3, with D tentatively TRBD1 (5 bases). The CDR3 loop spans 14 amino acids. Germline CDR1 KGHSH, CDR2 LQKENI. Trimming cost V 4 bases and J 2 bases, with 10 bases left between them. The CDR3 coding sequence is TGTGCCAGCTCACGGGGCAGGGCCACAGATACGCAGTATTTT. It encodes CASSRGRATDTQYF.